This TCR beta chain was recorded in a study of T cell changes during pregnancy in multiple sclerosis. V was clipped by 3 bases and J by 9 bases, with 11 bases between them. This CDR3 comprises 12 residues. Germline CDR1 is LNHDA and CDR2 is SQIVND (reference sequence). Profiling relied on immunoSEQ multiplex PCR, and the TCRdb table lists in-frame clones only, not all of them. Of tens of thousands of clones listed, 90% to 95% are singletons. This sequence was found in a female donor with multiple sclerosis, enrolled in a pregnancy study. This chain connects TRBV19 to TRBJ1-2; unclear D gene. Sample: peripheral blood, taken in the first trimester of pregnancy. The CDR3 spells CASSIASGSYTF. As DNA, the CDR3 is TGTGCCAGTAGTATCGCCTCGGGAAGCTACACCTTC. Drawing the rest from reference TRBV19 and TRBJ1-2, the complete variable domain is DGGITQSPKYLFRKEGQNVTLSCEQNLNHDAMYWYRQDPGQGLRLIYYSQIVNDFQKGDIAEGYSVSREKKESFPLTVTSAQKNPTAFYLCASSIASGSYTFGSGTRLTVV.